Given below is one T cell receptor beta chain in context. Its antigen remains unknown. The record originates from a study of cytomegalovirus exposure and HLA in healthy donors. Study-level background: In a later analysis, it was reported that the roughly 130 validation repertoires had been produced on the same platform as the 550 to 700 repertoires belonging to the first cohort. Points from the study as a whole: Accounts indicate the classifier identified cytomegalovirus status with strong specificity and sensitivity. According to the study, roughly 160 TCR beta chains were cytomegalovirus-associated.

This table comes from immunoSEQ multiplex PCR, and its TCRdb copy is limited to in-frame clones, with some not included. The profile shows tens of thousands of clones, around 90% of them singletons. Separate from the approximately 700-subject first cohort was the roughly 120-subject validation cohort, to which the donors belonged. Germline assignment: CDR1 LNHDA and CDR2 SQIVND (reference sequence). V gave up 9 bases and J gave up 4 bases; unmatched junction bases: 11. The CDR3 is made up of 17 amino acids. This sequence originates from a man aged 18 to 29 in good health and CMV-seronegative. The chain has TRBV19 and TRBJ2-1; the match to TRBD2 covers 14 bases. The source material was PBMCs. CDR3 protein: CASSPGGTSGRYNEQFF. CDR3 nucleotides: TGTGCCAGCAGCCCCGGGGGGACTAGCGGGAGATACAATGAGCAGTTCTTC.